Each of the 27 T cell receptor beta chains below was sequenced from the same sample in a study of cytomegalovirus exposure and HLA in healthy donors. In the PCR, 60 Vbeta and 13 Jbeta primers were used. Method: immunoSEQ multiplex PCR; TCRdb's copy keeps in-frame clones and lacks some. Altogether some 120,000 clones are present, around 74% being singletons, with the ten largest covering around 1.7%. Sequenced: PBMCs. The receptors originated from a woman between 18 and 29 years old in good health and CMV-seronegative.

The CDR3 loop reads CASSFGGGETQYF. In DNA, the CDR3 is TGTGCCAGCAGCTTCGGCGGGGGAGAGACCCAGTACTTC. The chain has TRBV5-4 and TRBJ2-5, with 7 bases fitting TRBD2. Germline V lookup: CDR1 SGHNT, CDR2 YYREEE (reference sequence). Unmatched junction bases numbered 2, after V lost 2 bases and J lost 4 bases. The CDR3 loop spans 13 amino acids.

The CDR3 is CASSLSAITDTQYF. DNA for the CDR3: TGCGCCAGCAGCTTGAGCGCCATCACAGATACGCAGTATTTT. This sequence joins TRBV5-1 and TRBJ2-3; no reliable D call. CDR1 and CDR2 from the germline V gene are SGHRS and YFSETQ. The germline V and J ends were trimmed by 1 base and 2 bases, with 8 bases remaining between them. There are 14 residues in the CDR3.

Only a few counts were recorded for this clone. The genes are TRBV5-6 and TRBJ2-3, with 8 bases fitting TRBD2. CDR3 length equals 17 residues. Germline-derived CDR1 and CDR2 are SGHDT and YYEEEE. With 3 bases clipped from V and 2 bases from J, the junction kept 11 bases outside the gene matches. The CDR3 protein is CASSSLTGGLATDTQYF. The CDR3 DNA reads TGTGCCAGCAGCTCTTTAACGGGGGGGCTTGCCACAGATACGCAGTATTTT.

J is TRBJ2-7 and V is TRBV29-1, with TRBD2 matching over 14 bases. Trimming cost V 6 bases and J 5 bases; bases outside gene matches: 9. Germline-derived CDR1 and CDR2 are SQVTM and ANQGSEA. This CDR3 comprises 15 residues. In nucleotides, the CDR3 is TGCAGCGTGCCCGGACTAGCGGGGGGTTTCCACGAGCAGTACTTC. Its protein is CSVPGLAGGFHEQYF.

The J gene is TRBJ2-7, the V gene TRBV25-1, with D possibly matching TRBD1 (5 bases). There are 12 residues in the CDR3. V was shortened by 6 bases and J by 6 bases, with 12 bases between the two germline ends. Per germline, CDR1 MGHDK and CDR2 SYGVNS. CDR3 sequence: CASSRDLGEQYF. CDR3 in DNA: TGTGCCAGCAGCAGGGATCTGGGCGAGCAGTACTTC.

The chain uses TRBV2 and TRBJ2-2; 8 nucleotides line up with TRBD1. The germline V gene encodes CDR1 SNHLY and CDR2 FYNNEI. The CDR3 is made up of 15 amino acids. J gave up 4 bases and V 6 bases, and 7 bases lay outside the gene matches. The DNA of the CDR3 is TGTGCCAGCAGGAGGACAGGGACCCTCACCGGGGAGCTGTTTTTT. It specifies CASRRTGTLTGELFF.

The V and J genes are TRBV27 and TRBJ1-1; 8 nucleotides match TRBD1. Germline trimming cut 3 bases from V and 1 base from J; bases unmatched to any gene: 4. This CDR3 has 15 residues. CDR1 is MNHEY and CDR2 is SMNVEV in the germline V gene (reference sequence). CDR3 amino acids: CASSFRGLANTEAFF. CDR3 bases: TGTGCCAGCAGTTTCAGGGGGCTGGCGAACACTGAAGCTTTCTTT.

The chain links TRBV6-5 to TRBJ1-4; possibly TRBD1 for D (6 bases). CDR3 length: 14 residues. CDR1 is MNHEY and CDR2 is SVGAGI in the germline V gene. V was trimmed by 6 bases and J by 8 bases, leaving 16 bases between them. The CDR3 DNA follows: TGTGCCAGCAGGTCACAGGGATCCGACGAAAAACTGTTTTTT. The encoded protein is CASRSQGSDEKLFF.

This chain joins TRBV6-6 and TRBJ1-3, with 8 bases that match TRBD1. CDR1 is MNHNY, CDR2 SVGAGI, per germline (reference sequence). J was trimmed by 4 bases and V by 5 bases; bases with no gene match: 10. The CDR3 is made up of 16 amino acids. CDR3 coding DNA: TGTGCCAGCAGTCAAGGACAGGGAGCCCGGGGAAACACCATATATTTT. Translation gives CASSQGQGARGNTIYF.

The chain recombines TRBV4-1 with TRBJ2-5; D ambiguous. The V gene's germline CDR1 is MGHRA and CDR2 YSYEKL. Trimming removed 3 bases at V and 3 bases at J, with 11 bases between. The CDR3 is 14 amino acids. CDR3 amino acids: CASSHQLGEETQYF. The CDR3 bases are TGCGCCAGCAGCCACCAGTTAGGAGAAGAGACCCAGTACTTC.

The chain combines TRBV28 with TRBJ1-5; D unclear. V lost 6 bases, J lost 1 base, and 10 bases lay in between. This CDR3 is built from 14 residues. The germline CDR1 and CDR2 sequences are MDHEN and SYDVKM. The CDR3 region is CASSSPGSNQPQHF. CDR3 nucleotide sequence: TGTGCCAGCAGCTCCCCGGGGAGCAATCAGCCCCAGCATTTT.

CDR3 bases: TGTGCCAGCAGTTCTGGACAGGCAAACTATGGCTACACCTTC. This codes for CASSSGQANYGYTF. This rearrangement joins TRBV28 to TRBJ1-2; 7 bases agree with TRBD1. Germline V gene data show CDR1 as MDHEN and CDR2 as SYDVKM. This CDR3 comprises 14 residues. Germline trimming cut 4 bases from V and 2 bases from J; bases unmatched to any gene: 4.

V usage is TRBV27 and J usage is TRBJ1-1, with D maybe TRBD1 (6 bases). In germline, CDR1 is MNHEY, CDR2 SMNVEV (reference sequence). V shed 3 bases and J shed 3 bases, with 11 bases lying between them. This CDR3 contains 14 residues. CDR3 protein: CASSLGRGYTEAFF. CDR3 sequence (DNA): TGTGCCAGCAGTTTGGGCAGGGGATACACTGAAGCTTTCTTT.

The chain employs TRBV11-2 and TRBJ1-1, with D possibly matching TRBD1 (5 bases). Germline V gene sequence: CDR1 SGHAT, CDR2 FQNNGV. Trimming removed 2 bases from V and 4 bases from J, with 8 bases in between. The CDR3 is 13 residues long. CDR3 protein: CASSLYGGTEAFF. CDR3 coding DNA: TGTGCCAGCAGCTTATACGGGGGCACTGAAGCTTTCTTT.

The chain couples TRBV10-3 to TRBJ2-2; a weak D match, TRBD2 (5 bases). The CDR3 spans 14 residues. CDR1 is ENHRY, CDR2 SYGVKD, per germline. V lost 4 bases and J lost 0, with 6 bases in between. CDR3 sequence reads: CAISGESNTGELFF. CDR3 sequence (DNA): TGTGCCATCAGTGGGGAGTCGAACACCGGGGAGCTGTTTTTT.

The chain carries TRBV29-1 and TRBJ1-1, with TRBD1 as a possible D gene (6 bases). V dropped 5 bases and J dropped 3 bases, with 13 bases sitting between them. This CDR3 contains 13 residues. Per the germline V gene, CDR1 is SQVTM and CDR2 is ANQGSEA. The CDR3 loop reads CSVFGGPDTEAFF. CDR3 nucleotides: TGCAGCGTTTTCGGGGGGCCGGACACTGAAGCTTTCTTT. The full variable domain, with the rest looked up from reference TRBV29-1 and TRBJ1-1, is SAVISQKPSRDICQRGTSLTIQCQVDSQVTMMFWYRQQPGQSLTLIATANQGSEATYESGFVIDKFPISRPNLTFSTLTVSNMSPEDSSIYLCSVFGGPDTEAFFGQGTRLTVV.

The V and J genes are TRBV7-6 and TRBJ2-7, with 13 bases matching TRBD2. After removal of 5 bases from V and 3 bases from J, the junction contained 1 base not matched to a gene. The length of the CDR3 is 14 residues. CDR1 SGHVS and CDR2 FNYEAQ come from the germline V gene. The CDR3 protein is CASSRLAGGYEQYF. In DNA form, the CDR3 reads TGTGCCAGCAGCAGACTAGCGGGGGGCTACGAGCAGTACTTC.

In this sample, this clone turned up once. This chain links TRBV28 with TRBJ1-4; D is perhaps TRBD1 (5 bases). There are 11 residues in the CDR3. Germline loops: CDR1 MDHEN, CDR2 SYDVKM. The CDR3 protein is CASQGDEKLFF. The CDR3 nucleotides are TGTGCGTCGCAGGGCGACGAAAAACTGTTTTTT.

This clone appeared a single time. CDR3 nucleotides: TGTGCCAGCAGTCCTTTAGGATGGCGGGGGCCATCAGATACGCAGTATTTT. Its protein product is CASSPLGWRGPSDTQYF. This chain links TRBV27 with TRBJ2-3; D is perhaps TRBD2 (7 bases). CDR3 size: 17 residues. V lost 5 bases and J 4 bases, leaving 22 bases between the germline ends. CDR1 and CDR2 from the germline V gene are MNHEY and SMNVEV (reference sequence).

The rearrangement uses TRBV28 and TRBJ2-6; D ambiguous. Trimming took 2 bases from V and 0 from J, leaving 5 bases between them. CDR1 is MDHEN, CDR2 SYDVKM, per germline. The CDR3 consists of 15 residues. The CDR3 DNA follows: TGTGCCAGCAGTTTACCCCTCTCTGGGGCCAACGTCCTGACTTTC. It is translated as CASSLPLSGANVLTF. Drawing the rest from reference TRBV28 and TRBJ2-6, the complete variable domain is DVKVTQSSRYLVKRTGEKVFLECVQDMDHENMFWYRQDPGLGLRLIYFSYDVKMKEKGDIPEGYSVSREKKERFSLILESASTNQTSMYLCASSLPLSGANVLTFGAGSRLTVL.

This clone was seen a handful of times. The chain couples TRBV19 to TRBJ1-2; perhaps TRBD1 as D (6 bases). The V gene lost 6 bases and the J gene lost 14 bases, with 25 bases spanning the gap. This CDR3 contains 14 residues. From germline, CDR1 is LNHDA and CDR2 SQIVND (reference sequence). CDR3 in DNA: TGTGCCAGTAGCATGTCTCCGGTGGGGACACCTCGAACCTTC. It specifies CASSMSPVGTPRTF.

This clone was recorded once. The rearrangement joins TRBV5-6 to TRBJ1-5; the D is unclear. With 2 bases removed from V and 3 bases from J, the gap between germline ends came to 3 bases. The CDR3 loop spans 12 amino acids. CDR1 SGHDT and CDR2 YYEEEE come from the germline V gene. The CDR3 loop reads CASSFNNQPQHF. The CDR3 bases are TGTGCCAGCAGCTTTAACAATCAGCCCCAGCATTTT.

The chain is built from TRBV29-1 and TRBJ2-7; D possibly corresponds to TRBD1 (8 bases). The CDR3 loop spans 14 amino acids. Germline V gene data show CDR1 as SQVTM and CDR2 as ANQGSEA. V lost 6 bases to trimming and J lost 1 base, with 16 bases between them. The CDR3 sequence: CSVGGTGVSYEQYF. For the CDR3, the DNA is TGCAGCGTGGGGGGGACAGGTGTTTCCTACGAGCAGTACTTC.

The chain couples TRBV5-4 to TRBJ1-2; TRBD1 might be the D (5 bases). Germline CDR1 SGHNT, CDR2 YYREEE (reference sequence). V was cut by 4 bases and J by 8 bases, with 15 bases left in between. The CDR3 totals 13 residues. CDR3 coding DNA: TGTGCCAGCAGCCCTTCCCGTTCAGGGGGCTACACCTTC. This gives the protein CASSPSRSGGYTF.

The CDR3 DNA reads TGTGCCAGCAGCCGGGACTACTCCTACGAGCAGTACTTC. It is translated as CASSRDYSYEQYF. The chain couples TRBV7-9 to TRBJ2-7; TRBD2 matches at 7 bases. Unmatched junction bases numbered 1, after V lost 5 bases and J lost 0 bases. From germline, CDR1 is SEHNR and CDR2 FQNEAQ (reference sequence). The CDR3 sequence is 13 residues long.

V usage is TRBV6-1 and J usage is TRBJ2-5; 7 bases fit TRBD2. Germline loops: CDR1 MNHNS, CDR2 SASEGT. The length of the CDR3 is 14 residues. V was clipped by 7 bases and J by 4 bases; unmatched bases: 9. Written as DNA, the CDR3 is TGTGCCAGCATGGGGGGGGGTTGGGGAGAGACCCAGTACTTC. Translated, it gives CASMGGGWGETQYF.

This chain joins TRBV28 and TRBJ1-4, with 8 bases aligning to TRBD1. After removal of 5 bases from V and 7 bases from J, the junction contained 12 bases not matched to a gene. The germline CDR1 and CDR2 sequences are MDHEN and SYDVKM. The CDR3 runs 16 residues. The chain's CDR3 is CASSPPGRGLGEKLFF. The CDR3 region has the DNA TGTGCCAGCAGTCCCCCCGGCAGGGGGCTAGGTGAAAAACTGTTTTTT.